These 8 T cell receptor beta chains share one sample of origin, sequenced in a study of control samples from healthy donors and cancer patients. The protocol was immunoSEQ multiplex PCR, while the TCRdb copy is restricted to in-frame clones and leaves out a portion. Among about 120,000 clones, more than 85% were seen once, and the ten largest hold 1.7%. Sequenced material: PBMCs. Receptors were obtained from a man in his fifties with head and neck cancer.

The chain links TRBV5-1 to TRBJ2-1; D might be TRBD1 or TRBD2, each matching 5 bases. Per the germline V gene, CDR1 is SGHRS and CDR2 is YFSETQ. The CDR3 extends over 16 amino acids. V was cut by 4 bases and J by 8 bases, with 22 bases left in between. The CDR3 DNA reads TGCGCCAGCAGCCTAGGGACCATCCTCAGGACCCATGAGCAGTTCTTC. This translates into CASSLGTILRTHEQFF. Using reference TRBV5-1 and TRBJ2-1 for the parts outside the CDR3, the full variable domain is KAGVTQTPRYLIKTRGQQVTLSCSPISGHRSVSWYQQTPGQGLQFLFEYFSETQRNKGNFPGRFSGRQFSNSRSEMNVSTLELGDSALYLCASSLGTILRTHEQFFGPGTRLTVL.

The chain uses TRBV19 and TRBJ1-4; no clear D. Germline CDR1 LNHDA, CDR2 SQIVND (reference sequence). The V and J ends lost 6 bases and 7 bases respectively, with 12 bases between them. The CDR3 is 13 amino acids. Here the CDR3 reads CASSDWGGEKLFF. As DNA, the CDR3 is TGTGCCAGTAGCGACTGGGGAGGTGAAAAACTGTTTTTT. Combining the CDR3 with reference TRBV19 and TRBJ1-4 gives the whole variable domain DGGITQSPKYLFRKEGQNVTLSCEQNLNHDAMYWYRQDPGQGLRLIYYSQIVNDFQKGDIAEGYSVSREKKESFPLTVTSAQKNPTAFYLCASSDWGGEKLFFGSGTQLSVL.

The chain carries TRBV4-2 and TRBJ1-3; maybe TRBD1 (6 bases). The germline gives CDR1 LGHNA, CDR2 YNFKEQ. This CDR3 region has 15 residues. V dropped 1 base and J dropped 0 bases, with 7 bases sitting between them. The chain's CDR3 is CASSQGTASGNTIYF. Here the CDR3 DNA reads TGTGCCAGCAGCCAAGGGACAGCCTCTGGAAACACCATATATTTT.

The chain combines TRBV4-3 with TRBJ1-3; possibly TRBD1 for D (5 bases). CDR1 and CDR2 (germline): LGHNA, YSLEER. The CDR3 totals 16 residues. V gave up 0 bases and J gave up 7 bases, with 16 bases separating them. The DNA for the CDR3 is TGCGCCAGCAGCCAAGATTTTTGGGGGAAAGGCAACACCATATATTTT. This sequence encodes CASSQDFWGKGNTIYF.

The V gene is TRBV7-2, the J gene TRBJ2-1; D uncertain. V lost 5 bases, J lost 5 bases, and 10 bases lay in between. Per germline, CDR1 SGHTA and CDR2 FQGNSA. The CDR3 covers 13 residues. The CDR3 here is CASSRFRDNEQFF. The CDR3 region has the DNA TGTGCCAGCAGCCGATTTAGGGACAATGAGCAGTTCTTC. Complete variable domain (other parts from reference TRBV7-2 and TRBJ2-1): GAGVSQSPSNKVTEKGKDVELRCDPISGHTALYWYRQSLGQGLEFLIYFQGNSAPDKSGLPSDRFSAERTGGSVSTLTIQRTQQEDSAVYLCASSRFRDNEQFFGPGTRLTVL.

The genes are TRBV12-3 or TRBV12-4 and TRBJ2-2; D unclear. V lost 6 bases to trimming and J lost 4 bases, with 6 bases between them. This CDR3 has 12 amino acids. The DNA for the CDR3 is TGTGCCAGCAGGCGGTCCACCGGGGAGCTGTTTTTT. Translation: CASRRSTGELFF.

The rearrangement joins TRBV18 to TRBJ1-2; D not resolved. CDR3 length: 14 amino acids. Germline V gene sequence: CDR1 KGHSH, CDR2 LQKENI. Trimming cost V 1 base and J 5 bases, with 11 bases left between them. The CDR3 sequence is CASSPRTEPYGYTF. In DNA form, the CDR3 reads TGTGCCAGCTCACCACGTACAGAACCATATGGCTACACCTTC.

This sequence joins TRBV7-8 and TRBJ1-6; no reliable D call. This CDR3 region has 13 residues. The V end lost 2 bases, the J end lost 6 bases, and 5 bases lay between the germline ends. Germline V lookup: CDR1 SGHVS, CDR2 FQNEAQ. The CDR3 region is CASSLTGNSPLHF. DNA for the CDR3: TGTGCCAGCAGCTTAACGGGTAATTCACCCCTCCACTTT.